The 22 T cell receptor beta chains below come from one sample, sequenced in a study of T cell repertoires in cytomegalovirus infection. Their specific antigens are unknown. MiXCR, applied by TCRdb to the reads, yields one record per CDR3 protein. Here the sample spans 830,000 or so distinct CDR3 sequences, 30% to 35% being singletons. The sequenced sample was cultured CD8+ T cells from PBMCs, obtained from culture after CMV antigen stimulation. These receptor sequences come from a human donor in good health (CMV status not recorded). Some clones in this sample may be carry-over from other donors' samples.

This clonotype occurred a few times. The rearrangement links TRBV19 to TRBJ1-2; possible D gene TRBD1, 5 bases. V shed 5 bases and J shed 1 base, with 14 bases lying between them. CDR1 LNHDA and CDR2 SQIVND come from the germline V gene (reference sequence). The CDR3 consists of 15 residues. The CDR3 DNA sequence: TGTGCCAGTAGTCTCAAGACAGAGCTTAACTATGGCTACACCTTC. Residues: CASSLKTELNYGYTF.

This clonotype was seen at least ten times. The chain joins TRBV7-6 to TRBJ1-2, with D possibly TRBD1 on 6 matching bases. CDR3 length: 16 residues. Looked up from germline, CDR1 is SGHVS and CDR2 is FNYEAQ. V shed 1 base and J shed 6 bases, with 18 bases lying between them. The CDR3 nucleotides read TGTGCCAGCAGCTTAGACGGACTGGCAGGGGATAATGGCTACACCTTC. Protein: CASSLDGLAGDNGYTF.

In this sample, this clonotype turned up many times. The chain recombines TRBV7-9 with TRBJ1-6, with 8 bases identical to TRBD1. Germline V gene lookup returns CDR1 SEHNR and CDR2 FQNEAQ (reference sequence). CDR3 size: 15 residues. The J segment lost 6 bases and the V segment lost 3 bases, leaving 4 bases of the junction unmatched. Written as DNA, the CDR3 is TGTGCCAGCAGCTTGGACAGGGCCCGTAATTCACCCCTCCACTTT. This translates into CASSLDRARNSPLHF.

This clonotype was seen a handful of times. This rearrangement joins TRBV10-3 to TRBJ2-1; 8 nucleotides match TRBD2. This CDR3 contains 14 residues. With 5 bases clipped from V and 6 bases from J, the junction kept 6 bases outside the gene matches. Germline CDR1 ENHRY, CDR2 SYGVKD. CDR3 protein: CAISHGTSSNEQFF. The CDR3 DNA follows: TGTGCCATCAGTCACGGGACTAGTTCCAATGAGCAGTTCTTC.

This clonotype appeared many times. This chain connects TRBV6-1 to TRBJ2-3, with no clear D. V dropped 2 bases and J dropped 2 bases, with 17 bases sitting between them. Germline-derived CDR1 and CDR2 are MNHNS and SASEGT. This CDR3 is built from 17 residues. The CDR3: CASSELDLVGYTDTQYF. The CDR3, as DNA: TGTGCCAGCAGTGAACTCGACCTGGTAGGCTACACAGATACGCAGTATTTT.

The chain joins TRBV5-5 to TRBJ2-1, with a possible D match to TRBD2 (6 bases). Trimming stripped 0 bases from V and 6 bases from J, with 13 bases between. The CDR3 is 15 residues long. CDR1 and CDR2 (germline): SGHKS, YYEKEE (reference sequence). CDR3: CASSLGLGIGNEQFF. CDR3 coding DNA: TGTGCCAGCAGCTTGGGACTAGGGATCGGCAATGAGCAGTTCTTC.

V and J are TRBV7-9 and TRBJ1-2; TRBD1 agrees at 7 bases. CDR3 length: 13 residues. Trimming at V came to 5 bases and at J to 8 bases, leaving 8 bases not matched to a gene. Germline assignment: CDR1 SEHNR and CDR2 FQNEAQ (reference sequence). For the CDR3, the DNA is TGTGCCAGCAGCGTACCCACAGGGGACGGCTACACCTTC. Protein product: CASSVPTGDGYTF.

This clonotype was found a few times. This sequence joins TRBV6-1 and TRBJ2-1; D unresolved. Deletions cut 9 bases from V and 4 bases from J, with 7 bases between. There are 11 residues in the CDR3. Germline values: CDR1 MNHNS, CDR2 SASEGT. For the CDR3, the DNA is TGTGCCAGGATTAAATACAATGAGCAGTTCTTC. This encodes CARIKYNEQFF.

As concerns this clonotype: This may arise from a read error, as a much more abundant clone is one base away. This chain joins TRBV7-4 and TRBJ2-7, with a possible D match to TRBD2 (6 bases). The germline CDR1 and CDR2 sequences are SGHVT and SQSDAQ. The CDR3 has 12 residues. The CDR3 sequence is CTSSSRGAEQYF. The CDR3, as DNA: TGTACCAGCAGCTCCCGCGGGGCCGAGCAGTACTTC.

The rearrangement links TRBV10-3 to TRBJ2-1; 7 bases map to TRBD1. The CDR3 contains 19 residues. Germline V gene data show CDR1 as ENHRY and CDR2 as SYGVKD. The ends lost 0 bases at V and 3 bases at J; junction bases unmatched: 14. The CDR3 protein is CAISESPSHRGKDYNEQFF. Here the CDR3 DNA reads TGTGCCATCAGTGAGTCTCCATCACACAGGGGAAAAGACTACAATGAGCAGTTCTTC.

With regard to this clonotype: Likely a read error: the CDR3 ends without its conserved phenylalanine or tryptophan. The V call is TRBV5-4, the J call TRBJ2-5, with 8 bases lining up with TRBD2. V trimming: 0 bases; J trimming: 4 bases; junction bases outside the gene matches: 5. This CDR3 contains 15 residues. CDR1 is SGHNT, CDR2 YYREEE, per germline (reference sequence). CDR3 bases: TGTGCCAGCAGCTTGGACCGACGGGAGGGAGAGACCCAGTACTCC. This gives the protein CASSLDRREGETQYS.

CDR3 loop: CASSQLHNEQFF. In DNA, the CDR3 is TGCGCCAGCAGCCAACTACACAATGAGCAGTTCTTC. The chain couples TRBV4-1 to TRBJ2-1; no clear D gene. This CDR3 has 12 residues. V was trimmed by 2 bases and J by 5 bases, leaving 4 bases between them. Germline values: CDR1 MGHRA, CDR2 YSYEKL.

This clonotype was observed many times. V is TRBV7-8 and J is TRBJ2-3; the D gene is possibly TRBD1 (5 bases). V gave up 1 base and J gave up 1 base, with 9 bases separating them. There are 15 residues in the CDR3. CDR1 is SGHVS and CDR2 is FQNEAQ in the germline V gene. The CDR3 spells CASSLETGGTDTQYF. The CDR3, as DNA: TGTGCCAGCAGCTTAGAAACAGGAGGCACAGATACGCAGTATTTT.

The rearrangement uses TRBV7-9 and TRBJ2-2; possibly TRBD2 for D (5 bases). V lost 11 bases and J lost 0, with 10 bases in between. CDR1 and CDR2 (germline): SEHNR, FQNEAQ (reference sequence). The CDR3 length is 13 residues. The CDR3 bases are TGTGCCGGAGGTGGGGCGAACACCGGGGAGCTGTTTTTT. This gives the protein CAGGGANTGELFF.

The chain has TRBV11-3 and TRBJ2-5; D unclear. The germline V and J ends were trimmed by 5 bases and 0 bases, with 10 bases remaining between them. The V gene's germline CDR1 is SGHNT and CDR2 YENEEA. This CDR3 has 14 residues. In DNA, the CDR3 is TGTGCCAGCAGCGCCCACCCGTACCAAGAGACCCAGTACTTC. It translates to CASSAHPYQETQYF.

The table lists this clonotype with a count of one. A clone one base away is much larger, so this may be a read error. J is TRBJ2-3 and V is TRBV12-3 or TRBV12-4; D is possibly TRBD1 (6 bases). Trimming shortened V by 3 bases and J by 4 bases, and 17 bases separated the two germline ends. The CDR3 covers 16 residues. DNA of the CDR3: TGTGCCAGCAGTTTTTTACCGGGACATGGTCCAGATACGCAGTATTTT. Translating gives CASSFLPGHGPDTQYF.

This clonotype was detected a few times. The rearrangement links TRBV7-9 to TRBJ2-5; D uncertain. From germline, CDR1 is SEHNR and CDR2 FQNEAQ (reference sequence). V lost 3 bases to trimming and J lost 2 bases, with 10 bases between them. The CDR3 length is 14 residues. The CDR3 bases are TGTGCCAGCAGCTTCCCAACGGCGCAAGAGACCCAGTACTTC. Translation gives CASSFPTAQETQYF.

Concerning this clonotype itself: One end of the junction varies from germline; a read error may be responsible. The chain links TRBV19 to TRBJ2-3; tentative D call: TRBD1 (6 bases). The CDR3 has 14 amino acids. Germline values: CDR1 LNHDA, CDR2 SQIVND (reference sequence). CDR3 in amino acids: CASSIGGYTDTQYF. For the CDR3, the DNA is TGTGCCAGTAGCATAGGGGGTTACACAGATACGCAGTATTTT.

The chain joins TRBV6-2 or TRBV6-3 to TRBJ2-1; 13 bases align to TRBD2. Germline trimming cut 0 bases from V and 2 bases from J; bases unmatched to any gene: 4. Germline CDR1 and CDR2: MNHEY and SVGEGT. The CDR3 has 18 residues. In DNA form, the CDR3 reads TGTGCCAGCAGTTACTCGATTACTAGCGGGGGGGCCTACAATGAGCAGTTCTTC. This encodes CASSYSITSGGAYNEQFF.

This clonotype was recorded a few times. The genes are TRBV6-1 and TRBJ2-3; possibly TRBD2 for D (5 bases). CDR3 length: 17 amino acids. Looked up from germline, CDR1 is MNHNS and CDR2 is SASEGT. V was cut by 6 bases and J by 6 bases, with 25 bases left in between. The CDR3 is CASSHGGERTPWDTQYF. The DNA for the CDR3 is TGTGCCAGCAGCCATGGAGGCGAGCGGACTCCATGGGATACGCAGTATTTT.

This clonotype was seen more than once but under ten times. The chain is built from TRBV27 and TRBJ1-1; a weak D match, TRBD1 (6 bases). V was clipped by 6 bases and J by 0 bases, with 11 bases between them. The germline V gene has CDR1 MNHEY and CDR2 SMNVEV (reference sequence). The CDR3 totals 14 residues. The CDR3 DNA reads TGTGCCAGCAGACAGACAGGCGTGAACACTGAAGCTTTCTTT. Residues: CASRQTGVNTEAFF.

This clonotype was found a few times. The V and J genes are TRBV6-2 or TRBV6-3 and TRBJ1-1; 8 bases are shared with TRBD1. After removal of 7 bases from V and 4 bases from J, the junction contained 17 bases not matched to a gene. Germline V gene sequence: CDR1 MNHEY, CDR2 SVGEGT. This CDR3 comprises 17 residues. The CDR3 DNA reads as TGTGCCAGCACCCATCCCAGACAGGGGATTGGAGCCACTGAAGCTTTCTTT. It yields the protein CASTHPRQGIGATEAFF.